This is a list of T cell receptor beta chains from one sample in a study of Ad26.COV2.S vaccination and SARS-CoV-2 variants. The assay was immunoSEQ multiplex PCR, and TCRdb's table has in-frame clones only and misses some. The sample lists about 330,000 clones; roughly 90% were seen once. This specimen consisted of peripheral blood, obtained in a trial of Ad26.COV2.S vaccine versus placebo. The receptors here all came from a person between 18 and 65 years old who received the Ad26.COV2.S COVID-19 vaccine or a placebo. Each CDR3 is given without its conserved first and last residue. Clone size is shown for a subset of rows, as once, few, many or a class of expanded clone.

>TRBV19|.|TRBJ1-1
ASSQRGGTEAF
>TRBV27|.|TRBJ2-1
ASSSPLLYNEQF
>TRBV25-1|.|TRBJ2-5
ASSGDGRETQY
>TRBV19|.|TRBJ1-2
ASSIVGGTGHGYT
>TRBV19|once|TRBJ2-5
ASRGHTLLETQY
>TRBV11-2|.|TRBJ1-4
ASSSLRQDEKLF
>TRBV7-8|once|TRBJ1-1
ASSYTGNTEAF
>TRBV10-1|.|TRBJ1-6
ASMFGQGRKSPLH
>TRBV19|once|TRBJ2-3
ASIGTANTDTQY
>TRBV27|once|TRBJ1-2
ASSFSGAGGYT
>TRBV7-9|few|TRBJ1-5
ASSLESEGQPQH
>TRBV6-6|.|TRBJ2-5
ASSYRGETQY
>TRBV10-3|.|TRBJ2-7
AISDDTGRLGNSYEQY
>TRBV19|few|TRBJ1-5
ASSRGVRQPQH
>TRBV29-1|.|TRBJ1-1
SVDSPEMNTEAF
>TRBV11-3|.|TRBJ2-3
ASSQNQGWGTDTQY
>TRBV9|.|TRBJ1-1
ASKEADRTNTEAF
>TRBV10-3|.|TRBJ2-2
ANSGLGIAGELF
>TRBV18|.|TRBJ1-5
ASLGTFNQPQH
>TRBV7-9|.|TRBJ1-1
ASSGDWDRGGTEAF
>TRBV27|.|TRBJ1-2
ASSYRLYTTGTTHGYT
>TRBV4-3|.|TRBJ2-3
ASSQMTGDTQY
>TRBV6-5|.|TRBJ1-1
ASRAVGGTEAF
>TRBV4-3|.|TRBJ1-5
ASSQMGGNQPQH
>TRBV6-5|.|TRBJ2-5
ASSYPGRETQY
>TRBV4-3|.|TRBJ1-2
ASSQRTGTRT
>TRBV13|.|TRBJ1-6
ASGREVTYNSPLH
>TRBV27|few|TRBJ1-5
ASSLSAGWNQPQH
>TRBV7-9|.|TRBJ1-2
ASSLVRIGGPDGYT
>TRBV28|.|TRBJ1-2
ASSFSLYGYT
>TRBV18|.|TRBJ1-4
ASSPPAQGVYEKLF
>TRBV4-3|.|TRBJ1-4
ASSLIQGGGEKLF
>TRBV20-1|few|TRBJ2-7
SASDVPGTSGYEQY
>TRBV27|.|TRBJ1-1
ASSLADNTEAF
>TRBV11-3|.|TRBJ2-5
ASSLLQETQY
>TRBV6-2/TRBV6-3|.|TRBJ2-5
ASSRWTGETQY
>TRBV2|.|TRBJ2-2
ASSERWGFGGPGELF
>TRBV7-2|.|TRBJ2-2
ASSLSRPGTGATGELF
>TRBV19|.|TRBJ2-5
ASSQPPPETQY
>TRBV7-2|.|TRBJ1-1
ASSLYTSNTEAF
>TRBV6-1|.|TRBJ1-5
ASSAGHIFMGPLNQPQH
>TRBV4-1|few|TRBJ2-6
ASSQSFTDSSLLGANVLT
>TRBV5-1|.|TRBJ2-2
ASRTGTVFPGELF
>TRBV10-2|.|TRBJ2-6
ASDTGGSGANVLT
>TRBV5-8|.|TRBJ1-1
AGYLTGRTEAF
>TRBV20-1|.|TRBJ2-2
SASNRVKTGELF
>TRBV11-3|.|TRBJ2-5
ASSLVEFQETQY
>TRBV5-1|.|TRBJ1-2
ASSLVSGVADSNYGYT
>TRBV14|.|TRBJ1-6
ASSQEGDNSPLH
>TRBV5-8|.|TRBJ1-2
ASSLGGDIFYGYT
>TRBV5-1|.|TRBJ2-1
ASSLVVITGDYNEQF